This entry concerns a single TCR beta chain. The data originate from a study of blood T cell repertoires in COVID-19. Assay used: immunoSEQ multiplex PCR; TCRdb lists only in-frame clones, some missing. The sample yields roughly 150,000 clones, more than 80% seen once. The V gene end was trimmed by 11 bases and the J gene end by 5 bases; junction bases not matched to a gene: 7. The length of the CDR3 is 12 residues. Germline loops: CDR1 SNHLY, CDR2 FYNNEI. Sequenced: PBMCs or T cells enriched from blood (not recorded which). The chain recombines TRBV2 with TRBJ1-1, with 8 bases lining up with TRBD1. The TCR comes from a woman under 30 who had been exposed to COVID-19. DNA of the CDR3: TGTGCCGGGACAGGCCTAGCGACTGAAGCTTTCTTT. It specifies CAGTGLATEAFF.